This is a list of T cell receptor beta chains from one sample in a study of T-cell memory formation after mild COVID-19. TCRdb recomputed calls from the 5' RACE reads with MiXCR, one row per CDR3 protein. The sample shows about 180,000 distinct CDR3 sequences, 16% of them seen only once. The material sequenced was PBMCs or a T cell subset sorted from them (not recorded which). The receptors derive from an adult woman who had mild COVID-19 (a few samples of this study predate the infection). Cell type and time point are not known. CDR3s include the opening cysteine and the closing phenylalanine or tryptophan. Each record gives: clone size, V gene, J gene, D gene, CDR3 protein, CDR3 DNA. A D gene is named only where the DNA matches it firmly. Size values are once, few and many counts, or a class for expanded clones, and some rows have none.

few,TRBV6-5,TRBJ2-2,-,CASSSQGPWTGELFF,TGTGCCAGCAGTTCACAGGGCCCTTGGACCGGGGAGCTGTTTTTT
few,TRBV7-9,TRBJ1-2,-,CASSLDRRGYGYTF,TGTGCCAGCAGCTTAGATCGCAGGGGTTATGGCTACACCTTC
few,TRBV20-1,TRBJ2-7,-,CSARWRLPYEQYF,TGCAGTGCTAGGTGGCGGTTACCCTACGAGCAGTACTTC
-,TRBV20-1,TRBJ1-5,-,CSARDRPGAVQPQHF,TGCAGTGCTAGAGATCGGCCAGGGGCGGTTCAGCCCCAGCATTTT
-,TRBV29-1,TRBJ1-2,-,CSVGRGVDGYTF,TGCAGCGTTGGTCGGGGGGTAGATGGCTACACCTTC
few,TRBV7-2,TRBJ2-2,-,CASTNPLTGELFF,TGTGCCAGCACCAACCCTCTGACCGGGGAGCTGTTTTTT
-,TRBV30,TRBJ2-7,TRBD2,CAWSAGGYYEQYF,TGTGCCTGGAGTGCGGGGGGTTACTACGAGCAGTACTTC
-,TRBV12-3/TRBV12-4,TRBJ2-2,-,CASSPKSGTGELFF,TGTGCCAGCAGTCCCAAGTCCGGCACCGGGGAGCTGTTTTTT
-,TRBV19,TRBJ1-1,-,CASTKSGGAEAFF,TGTGCCAGTACCAAGTCCGGGGGGGCTGAAGCTTTCTTT
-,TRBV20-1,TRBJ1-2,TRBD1,CSASGQGLGYTF,TGCAGTGCTAGTGGACAGGGGCTAGGCTACACCTTC
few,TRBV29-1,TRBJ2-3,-,CSVDQRLRTAYTDTQYF,TGCAGCGTTGATCAGCGCCTCAGAACGGCGTACACAGATACGCAGTATTTT
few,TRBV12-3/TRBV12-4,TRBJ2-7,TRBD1,CASAIGGTGGYEQYF,TGTGCCAGCGCCATAGGGGGGACAGGGGGCTACGAGCAGTACTTC
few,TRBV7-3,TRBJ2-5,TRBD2,CASSPGTSGRGETQYF,TGTGCCAGCAGCCCTGGGACTAGCGGGAGGGGAGAGACCCAGTACTTC
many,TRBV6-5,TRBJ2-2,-,CASRKDNRRTGELFF,TGTGCCAGCAGAAAGGATAATCGGAGAACCGGGGAGCTGTTTTTT
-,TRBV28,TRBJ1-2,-,CASSLKNYGYTF,TGTGCCAGCAGTTTAAAAAACTATGGCTACACCTTC
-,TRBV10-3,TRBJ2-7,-,CAITQDEGLPPYEQYF,TGTGCCATCACCCAAGATGAAGGCCTTCCCCCCTACGAGCAGTACTTC
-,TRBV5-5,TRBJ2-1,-,CASSSGEAGFYNEQFF,TGTGCCAGCAGCTCGGGAGAGGCGGGGTTCTACAATGAGCAGTTCTTC
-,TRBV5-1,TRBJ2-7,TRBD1,CASSLGVGADRAYEQYF,TGCGCCAGCAGCTTGGGAGTTGGTGCCGACAGGGCTTACGAGCAGTACTTC
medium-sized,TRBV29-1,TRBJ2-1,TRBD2,CSVGLGVHEQFF,TGCAGCGTGGGACTAGGGGTCCATGAGCAGTTCTTC
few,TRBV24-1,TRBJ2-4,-,CATSDGGWSDIQYF,TGTGCCACCAGTGATGGGGGGTGGTCGGACATTCAGTACTTC
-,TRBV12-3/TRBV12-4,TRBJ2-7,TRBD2,CASSSGGGLARLTYEQYF,TGTGCCAGCAGTTCAGGGGGGGGACTAGCCCGCCTCACCTACGAGCAGTACTTC
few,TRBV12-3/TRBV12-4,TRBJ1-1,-,CASRDLNTEAFF,TGTGCCAGCCGGGACCTCAACACTGAAGCTTTCTTT
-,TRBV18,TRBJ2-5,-,CASSPGILQETQYF,TGTGCCAGCTCACCAGGAATCCTCCAAGAGACCCAGTACTTC
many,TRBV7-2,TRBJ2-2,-,CASSPLQVARELFF,TGTGCCAGCAGCCCCCTCCAGGTAGCCCGGGAGCTGTTTTTT
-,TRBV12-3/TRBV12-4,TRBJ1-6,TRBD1,CASSQGTVNNSPLHF,TGTGCCAGCAGTCAAGGGACAGTCAATAATTCACCCCTCCACTTT
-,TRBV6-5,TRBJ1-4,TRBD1,CASSLGQGWEKLFF,TGTGCCAGCAGTCTGGGACAGGGATGGGAAAAACTGTTTTTT
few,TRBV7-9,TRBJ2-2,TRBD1,CASSLKPRPGQGLFNTGELFF,TGTGCCAGCAGCTTAAAGCCACGGCCGGGACAGGGATTGTTTAACACCGGGGAGCTGTTTTTT
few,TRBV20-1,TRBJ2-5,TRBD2,CSARAAGGQETQYF,TGCAGTGCTAGAGCGGCGGGGGGCCAAGAGACCCAGTACTTC
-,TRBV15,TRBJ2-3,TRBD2,CATSRDHGGSDTQYF,TGTGCCACCAGCAGAGATCACGGGGGGTCGGATACGCAGTATTTT
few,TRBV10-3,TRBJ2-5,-,CAISENGGLGETQYF,TGTGCCATCAGTGAAAACGGGGGCCTCGGAGAGACCCAGTACTTC
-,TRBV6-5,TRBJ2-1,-,CASSSPGGRSGNEQFF,TGTGCCAGCAGTTCCCCCGGTGGGAGGTCGGGCAATGAGCAGTTCTTC
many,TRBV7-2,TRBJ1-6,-,CASSLTNSPLHF,TGTGCCAGCAGCTTAACGAATTCACCCCTCCACTTT